Shown below are 14 T cell receptor beta chains from a single sample sequenced in a study of T cells in Graves' hyperthyroidism and ophthalmopathy (dated by TCRdb to between 2018 and 2021). Libraries came from multiplex PCR. Sequenced on an Illumina HiSeq 2000. The TCR beta CDR3 regions were amplified from RNA transcripts. A first-round RT-PCR of the TCR CDR3 used the HTBI primer set with the Qiagen OneStep RT-PCR kit. The public reads were run again by TCRdb, first through fastp at Q25 and then through MiXCR, and only productive beta chains were kept. Identical CDR3 proteins give one entry, which carries the most common genes and DNA. This sample has some 490,000 distinct CDR3 sequences in its table, and 16% of those were observed once. About 29% of the sample is taken by the ten largest. Input material: blood. The source of these receptors is a woman in her thirties with Graves' ophthalmopathy.

Many counts were recorded for this clonotype. The genes are TRBV7-3 and TRBJ2-1; 7 bases are shared with TRBD2. The CDR3 length is 15 residues. CDR1 is SGHTA and CDR2 is FQGTGA in the germline V gene. V lost 1 base and J lost 3; bases outside the gene matches: 3. The CDR3, as DNA: TGTGCCAGCAGCTTAATGGCTAGCGGCTACAATGAGCAGTTCTTC. Residues: CASSLMASGYNEQFF.

J is TRBJ1-4 and V is TRBV4-2, with TRBD1 matching over 10 bases. Germline V lookup: CDR1 LGHNA, CDR2 YNFKEQ. This CDR3 has 15 residues. With V trimmed by 0 bases and J by 7 bases, 2 bases remained unmatched. This chain's CDR3 is CASSQDDRGREKLFF. Here the CDR3 DNA reads TGTGCCAGCAGCCAAGATGACAGGGGGCGTGAAAAACTGTTTTTT.

There are many counts of this clonotype. The chain links TRBV20-1 to TRBJ2-7, with 7 bases identical to TRBD1. Germline V lookup: CDR1 DFQATT, CDR2 SNEGSKA (reference sequence). There are 15 residues in the CDR3. V gave up 6 bases and J gave up 3 bases; unmatched junction bases: 14. The DNA for the CDR3 is TGCAGTGCCGATATAGACAGGGTTGGGATCTACGAGCAGTACTTC. Protein product: CSADIDRVGIYEQYF.

This chain uses TRBV5-5 with TRBJ1-2; 7 bases are a match to TRBD1. The CDR3 is made up of 14 amino acids. The germline gives CDR1 SGHKS, CDR2 YYEKEE (reference sequence). With V trimmed by 0 bases and J by 3 bases, 2 bases remained unmatched. This chain's CDR3 is CASSLAGQDYGYTF. CDR3 bases: TGTGCCAGCAGCTTGGCCGGACAGGACTATGGCTACACCTTC.

The chain links TRBV6-1 to TRBJ2-1; tentatively, D is TRBD2 (7 bases). Germline V CDR1 and CDR2: MNHNS, SASEGT. V dropped 7 bases and J dropped 10 bases, with 20 bases sitting between them. The CDR3 has 14 amino acids. CDR3 region: CASTLGYRGGEQFF. CDR3 DNA: TGTGCCAGCACCTTGGGGTATAGGGGGGGCGAGCAGTTCTTC.

This clonotype has only a few counts. The genes are TRBV2 and TRBJ1-5, with TRBD1 matching over 10 bases. Germline loops: CDR1 SNHLY, CDR2 FYNNEI. Trimming took 6 bases from V and 7 from J; bases not matched to a gene: 6. The CDR3 covers 14 residues. CDR3 sequence: CASSDDRGRQPQHF. The CDR3 region has the DNA TGTGCCAGCAGCGACGACAGGGGGCGGCAGCCCCAGCATTTT.

This clonotype was detected only a few times. The genes are TRBV5-6 and TRBJ2-3; 12 bases line up with TRBD2. Germline CDR1 reads SGHDT; CDR2 reads YYEEEE. V gave up 4 bases and J gave up 3 bases; unmatched junction bases: 6. The length of the CDR3 is 16 residues. CDR3 nucleotides: TGTGCCAGCAGCCAAGCTACTAGCGGGAGGACAGATACGCAGTATTTT. It yields the protein CASSQATSGRTDTQYF.

This clonotype was picked up many times. This chain uses TRBV7-2 with TRBJ2-7, with D tentatively TRBD1 or TRBD2 (5 bases each). CDR1 and CDR2 (germline): SGHTA, FQGNSA. CDR3 length equals 14 residues. Trimming took 4 bases from V and 6 from J, leaving 16 bases between them. The CDR3 bases are TGTGCCAGCAGCTCCCCGTTAGCTGGGGGCGAGCAGTACTTC. Its translation is CASSSPLAGGEQYF. Complete variable domain (other parts from reference TRBV7-2 and TRBJ2-7): GAGVSQSPSNKVTEKGKDVELRCDPISGHTALYWYRQSLGQGLEFLIYFQGNSAPDKSGLPSDRFSAERTGGSVSTLTIQRTQQEDSAVYLCASSSPLAGGEQYFGPGTRLTVT.

The chain couples TRBV7-2 to TRBJ1-3, with 9 bases matching TRBD1. The CDR3 has 19 amino acids. V lost 3 bases and J lost 4; bases outside the gene matches: 16. Germline V lookup: CDR1 SGHTA, CDR2 FQGNSA. CDR3 DNA sequence: TGTGCCAGCAGCTTGAGGATTATACCCGGGACAGGGAGAGGAAACACCATATATTTT. This gives the protein CASSLRIIPGTGRGNTIYF.

This clonotype was recorded many times. The chain has TRBV12-3 or TRBV12-4 and TRBJ2-1, with D possibly being TRBD2 (6 bases). The CDR3 sequence is 15 residues long. Trimming pared 6 bases from V and 4 bases from J, leaving 16 bases between. In DNA, the CDR3 is TGTGCCAGCAGCGACGGACTAAGCCCTTACAATGAGCAGTTCTTC. Translating gives CASSDGLSPYNEQFF.

This clonotype was seen many times. The chain uses TRBV28 and TRBJ2-7, with D tentatively TRBD1 (6 bases). Trimming pared 2 bases from V and 1 base from J, leaving 12 bases between. Germline lookup yields CDR1 MDHEN and CDR2 SYDVKM. This CDR3 has 15 residues. CDR3 region: CASSLRQVGSYEQYF. For the CDR3, the DNA is TGTGCCAGCAGTTTACGACAGGTTGGGTCCTACGAGCAGTACTTC.

The chain links TRBV10-3 to TRBJ2-6; no clear D gene. Germline V gene lookup returns CDR1 ENHRY and CDR2 SYGVKD. Trimming shortened V by 5 bases and J by 0 bases, and 5 bases separated the two germline ends. CDR3 length: 14 residues. The CDR3 protein is CAISSDSGANVLTF. The CDR3 region has the DNA TGTGCCATCAGTTCCGACTCTGGGGCCAACGTCCTGACTTTC.

The chain links TRBV7-8 to TRBJ2-2, with D unresolved. CDR3 size: 16 residues. Germline V CDR1 and CDR2: SGHVS, FQNEAQ. Trimming shortened V by 2 bases and J by 2 bases, and 12 bases separated the two germline ends. This chain's CDR3 is CASSLSRRVNTGELFF. CDR3 DNA: TGTGCCAGCAGCTTATCCAGAAGGGTTAACACCGGGGAGCTGTTTTTT.

The CDR3 loop is CASSSWGSPLHF. In nucleotides, the CDR3 is TGTGCCAGCAGCTCGTGGGGCTCACCCCTCCACTTT. The rearrangement uses TRBV7-9 and TRBJ1-6, with TRBD1 as a possible D gene (5 bases). The germline V gene encodes CDR1 SEHNR and CDR2 FQNEAQ (reference sequence). Trimming took off 4 bases at V and 10 bases at J, with 8 bases between the two ends. The CDR3 loop spans 12 amino acids.